This T cell receptor (beta chain) was sequenced for a study of tumor-infiltrating lymphocytes in oesophageal squamous cell carcinoma. Each CDR3 protein is one row after TCRdb ran MiXCR on the PCR reads. The sample has around 12,000 distinct CDR3 sequences, approximately 50% seen once. The CDR3 sequence is 15 residues long. Germline V lookup: CDR1 KGHSH, CDR2 LQKENI. This chain connects TRBV18 to TRBJ2-7; D possibly corresponds to TRBD1 (6 bases). The last part of the DNA fits TRBJ2-5 better; the J call may be wrong. The source of this sequence is a male donor with esophageal squamous cell carcinoma. Material for sequencing was normal esophageal tissue next to the tumor. CDR3 region: CASSRSGTIQETQYF. The CDR3 coding sequence is TGTGCCAGCTCACGCTCCGGGACAATACAAGAGACCCAGTACTTC.